These T cell receptor beta chains were read from a single sample in a study of cytomegalovirus exposure and HLA in healthy donors. Repertoires were generated with immunoSEQ multiplex PCR, while TCRdb's copy carries only in-frame clones and drops some. The table has roughly 200,000 clones, around three quarters seen once. Material: PBMCs. Every receptor here comes from a man in his forties or fifties in good health and CMV-seronegative. CDR3s include the opening cysteine and the closing phenylalanine or tryptophan. The D gene is left open where the match is weak. Some rows have no size entry. The others give once, few or many, or a class for an expanded clone.

J gene | V gene | D gene | clone size | CDR3 DNA | CDR3 protein
TRBJ1-4 | TRBV6-5 | TRBD1 | NA | TGTGCCAGCAGCAGCGAGGGGGCAGGTAATGAAAAACTGTTTTTT | CASSSEGAGNEKLFF
TRBJ1-1 | TRBV27 | NA | NA | TGTGCCAGCAGTCGACACCAAACAGGGACCGGAATGACTGAAGCTTTCTTT | CASSRHQTGTGMTEAFF
TRBJ2-2 | TRBV6-6 | TRBD2 | NA | TGTGGGTATCAGCGGGAGTCTGAGGACACCGGGGAGCTGTTTTTT | CGYQRESEDTGELFF
TRBJ2-7 | TRBV4-3 | TRBD1 | NA | TGCGCCAGCAGCCTGGACAGGGGTTGGTACGAGCAGTACTTC | CASSLDRGWYEQYF
TRBJ2-5 | TRBV5-1 | TRBD2 | NA | TGCGCCAGCAGCCCCAGAGGACTAGTCTTTCAAGAGACCCAGTACTTC | CASSPRGLVFQETQYF
TRBJ2-3 | TRBV7-2 | NA | NA | TGTGCCAGCAGCTCGCCCTGGGCGGCAGGGAGGTCAGATACGCAGTATTTT | CASSSPWAAGRSDTQYF
TRBJ1-3 | TRBV30 | TRBD1 | NA | TGTGCCTGGAGTTGGACAGGGACTGGAAACACCATATATTTT | CAWSWTGTGNTIYF
TRBJ1-1 | TRBV7-9 | NA | NA | TGTGCCAGCAGCTTAGATAAGGGACAAGTGAACACTGAAGCTTTCTTT | CASSLDKGQVNTEAFF
TRBJ1-5 | TRBV4-1 | NA | once | TGCGCCAGCAGCCAAGAGGGCAGGGTTTATAGCAATCAGCCCCAGCATTTT | CASSQEGRVYSNQPQHF
TRBJ2-7 | TRBV4-3 | NA | NA | TGCGCCAGCAGCATAGACAGCCTCTCCTACGAGCAGTACTTC | CASSIDSLSYEQYF
TRBJ1-4 | TRBV9 | NA | NA | TGTGCCAGCAGCGTAGGCCCCACATCTAATGAAAAACTGTTTTTT | CASSVGPTSNEKLFF
TRBJ2-7 | TRBV27 | TRBD2 | NA | TGTGCCAGCAGTCGGGGACTAGCCTACGAGCAGTACTTC | CASSRGLAYEQYF
TRBJ1-4 | TRBV6-5 | NA | NA | TGTGCCAGCTCGGGGGGGGCTAATGAAAAACTGTTTTTT | CASSGGANEKLFF
TRBJ2-7 | TRBV4-3 | TRBD1 | few | TGCGCCAGCAGCCAAGATCTGGGACAGGGTGGCGCCGAGCAGTACTTC | CASSQDLGQGGAEQYF
TRBJ2-7 | TRBV7-9 | TRBD1 | NA | TGTGCCAGCAGCTTAACCTGGGACAGCCGCTCCTACGAGCAGTACTTC | CASSLTWDSRSYEQYF
TRBJ2-2 | TRBV2 | TRBD1 | few | TGTGCCAGCAGTGGACAGGGGGCTATCGTCGGGGAGCTGTTTTTT | CASSGQGAIVGELFF
TRBJ1-1 | TRBV19 | NA | NA | TGTGCCAGTAGGAGTAACAGACCGAACACTGAAGCTTTCTTT | CASRSNRPNTEAFF
TRBJ2-5 | TRBV6-6 | TRBD2 | once | TGTGCCAGCAGTGCTACTAGCGGGAGGGAGACCCAGTACTTC | CASSATSGRETQYF